These T cell receptor beta chains were read from a single sample in a study of blood T cell repertoires in COVID-19. Sequenced by immunoSEQ multiplex PCR; TCRdb stores in-frame clones only, minus some. The sample has some 240,000 clones, 65% to 90% seen once; the top ten hold about 2.4%. Sequenced material: peripheral blood. The receptors originated from a woman in her seventies with COVID-19, enrolled during active disease. Both conserved end residues are part of each CDR3. D genes are given only for firm matches. Expanded clones get a size class; other rows say once, few or many, or leave the size out.

TGTGCCAGCAGCTTCAGGGGCAGGGACGACGAGCAGTACTTC	CASSFRGRDDEQYF	.	.	TRBJ2-7	TRBV7-2
TGTGCCAGCAGTCGACGGGACAGACCCTCTGGAAACACCATATATTTT	CASSRRDRPSGNTIYF	TRBD1	.	TRBJ1-3	TRBV6-6
TGTGCCAGCTCAATGACAGACATCCCGAAAGCTTTCTTT	CASSMTDIPKAFF	.	.	TRBJ1-1	TRBV14
TGTGCCAGCAGTTACTCGGGCAACGGAAACACCATATATTTT	CASSYSGNGNTIYF	.	.	TRBJ1-3	TRBV6-2/TRBV6-3
TGTGCCAGCAGTTTTATGTCCGGTCAAGAGACCCAGTACTTC	CASSFMSGQETQYF	.	.	TRBJ2-5	TRBV27
TGTGCCATCAGTGAGCCGACTAGCGGTGAGGATGAGCAGTTCTTC	CAISEPTSGEDEQFF	TRBD2	.	TRBJ2-1	TRBV10-3
TGTGCCAGCAGCTCGCCCCGGGACAGGGGGACCACTGAAGCTTTCTTT	CASSSPRDRGTTEAFF	TRBD1	.	TRBJ1-1	TRBV7-8
TGTGCCAGCAGCGGCGGGGGCGGGGGGGATGAGCAGTTCTTC	CASSGGGGGDEQFF	TRBD2	.	TRBJ2-1	TRBV9
TGTGCCAGTAGTATCCCTTCCAAGGCAATCAGACGGGACACTGAAGCTTTCTTT	CASSIPSKAIRRDTEAFF	.	.	TRBJ1-1	TRBV19
TGTGCCAGCAGCCCTCCTGTAATGAGGGTAACAGATACGCAGTATTTT	CASSPPVMRVTDTQYF	.	.	TRBJ2-3	TRBV7-8
TGTGCCAGCAGCTTGGAGGGGGTGATAGCGGGAGGGCCCCATGAGCAGTTCTTC	CASSLEGVIAGGPHEQFF	TRBD2	.	TRBJ2-1	TRBV5-4
TGTGCCAGTAGTAACGGACAGTTATCTGGAAACACCATATATTTT	CASSNGQLSGNTIYF	.	.	TRBJ1-3	TRBV19
TGTGCCAGCCAAAGGGGGGGCTCCTACAATGAGCAGTTCTTC	CASQRGGSYNEQFF	.	once	TRBJ2-1	TRBV7-8
TGTGCCAGCAGCTTCGGGGGTAGGGTTTCACCCCTCCACTTT	CASSFGGRVSPLHF	.	.	TRBJ1-6	TRBV5-8
TGTGCCAGCAGCGGTGAGGCGGCCATGAACACTGAAGCTTTCTTT	CASSGEAAMNTEAFF	.	.	TRBJ1-1	TRBV9
TGTGCCAGCAGCCTCCGGACAGCGGGGTATGGCTACACCTTC	CASSLRTAGYGYTF	.	once	TRBJ1-2	TRBV11-3
TGTGCCACCAGCCAGGGTTCTGGGGCCAACGTCCTGACTTTC	CATSQGSGANVLTF	.	.	TRBJ2-6	TRBV25-1
TGTGCCAGCAGCCCTATTGCGACACCTAACTATGGCTACACCTTC	CASSPIATPNYGYTF	.	.	TRBJ1-2	TRBV9
TGTGCCAGCAGTTACTCGACAGGGTACACTGAAGCTTTCTTT	CASSYSTGYTEAFF	TRBD1	.	TRBJ1-1	TRBV6-2/TRBV6-3
TGTGCCAGCAGCTTGGTAGCAGTAGGAAATGAAAAACTGTTTTTT	CASSLVAVGNEKLFF	.	.	TRBJ1-4	TRBV5-6
TGTGCCAGCAGCTTGTCTCCCGGGACAGGGGGAAGGTCCCCTGAAGCTTTCTTT	CASSLSPGTGGRSPEAFF	TRBD1	.	TRBJ1-1	TRBV5-6
TGTGCCAGCAGGCAATTAGTGAGTCGGCCCCAGCATTTT	CASRQLVSRPQHF	.	few	TRBJ1-5	TRBV6-1
TGTGCCAGCAGCTTGGCCTTGGGGGAGGGAGGCGGCTACACCTTC	CASSLALGEGGGYTF	.	.	TRBJ1-2	TRBV5-4
TGTGCCAGCAGCTTGGTTCTTGACACTGAAGCTTTCTTT	CASSLVLDTEAFF	.	few	TRBJ1-1	TRBV5-5
TGTGCCAGCAGTATTCCCGGGGTTTCACCCCTCCACTTT	CASSIPGVSPLHF	.	once	TRBJ1-6	TRBV7-9
TGTGCCAGCTCACAGGGGCCGGTTCAGCCCCAGCATTTT	CASSQGPVQPQHF	.	few	TRBJ1-5	TRBV18
TGTGCCAGCTCACCAGGCTTAAGCACAGATACGCAGTATTTT	CASSPGLSTDTQYF	.	.	TRBJ2-3	TRBV18
TGTGCCTCTAGCGTCGGGCTTGGCTACACCTTC	CASSVGLGYTF	.	.	TRBJ1-2	TRBV19
TGTGCCAGCAGTGAAAGGGGGACAGGTTTCTCTGGGGCCAACGTCCTGACTTTC	CASSERGTGFSGANVLTF	TRBD1	.	TRBJ2-6	TRBV6-1
TGTGCCACCCAAGGACTATTCAATGAGCAGTTCTTC	CATQGLFNEQFF	.	.	TRBJ2-1	TRBV12-3/TRBV12-4
TGCGCCAGCAAAGTCGTGACAGGTGGAAACACCATATATTTT	CASKVVTGGNTIYF	.	.	TRBJ1-3	TRBV5-1
TGTGCCAGCAGCTCGGGGGGTTCTTATGGCTACACCTTC	CASSSGGSYGYTF	.	.	TRBJ1-2	TRBV25-1
TGTGCCAGCAGTGGGGCCGGGAGGACTGAAGCTTTCTTT	CASSGAGRTEAFF	.	.	TRBJ1-1	TRBV25-1
TGTGCCAGCAGTGACAGGGCTAGCGGGAGGGCCCTTGAGCAGTTCTTC	CASSDRASGRALEQFF	TRBD2	.	TRBJ2-1	TRBV6-4
TGTGCCAGTCAACTACCCAGGGAGGGGGATGGCTACACCTTC	CASQLPREGDGYTF	.	.	TRBJ1-2	TRBV6-5
TGTGCCGGATCACACAGTGCCAATCAGCCCCAGCATTTT	CAGSHSANQPQHF	.	.	TRBJ1-5	TRBV19
TGTGCCAGCAGTGAAGTACAAGTCACTGAAGCTTTCTTT	CASSEVQVTEAFF	.	.	TRBJ1-1	TRBV6-1
TGCGCCAGCAGCCCGGCGGGGGCGTACGAGCAGTACTTC	CASSPAGAYEQYF	.	.	TRBJ2-7	TRBV5-1
TGTGCCAGCAGCGTAGTCCCCCAAAATCAGCCCCAGCATTTT	CASSVVPQNQPQHF	.	.	TRBJ1-5	TRBV9
TGTGCCAGCAGCCGAAGCAGGGATTCACCCCTCCACTTT	CASSRSRDSPLHF	.	.	TRBJ1-6	TRBV11-1
TGTGCCAGTAGTATTAGTCAAAACACTGAAGCTTTCTTT	CASSISQNTEAFF	.	.	TRBJ1-1	TRBV19
TGTGCCAGCAGCCCAGGGGCGTGGCCATATGGCTACACCTTC	CASSPGAWPYGYTF	.	.	TRBJ1-2	TRBV14
TGTGCCTGGAGTGTCACCGGAGATAGCAATCAGCCCCAGCATTTT	CAWSVTGDSNQPQHF	.	.	TRBJ1-5	TRBV30
TGCAGCGTTGAAGTACAATCACACTATGGCTACACCTTC	CSVEVQSHYGYTF	.	.	TRBJ1-2	TRBV29-1
TGCGCCAGCAGCCACCTCAGAGGCGGTTCTAGCTCCTACGAGCAGTACTTC	CASSHLRGGSSSYEQYF	.	once	TRBJ2-7	TRBV4-1
TGTGCCAGCAGCTTAAGTAGCGGGAGCACAGATACGCAGTATTTT	CASSLSSGSTDTQYF	TRBD2	.	TRBJ2-3	TRBV7-3
TGTGCCAGCAGCTTCGGACCCTCGGGAGAAAAACTGTTTTTT	CASSFGPSGEKLFF	.	.	TRBJ1-4	TRBV7-2
TGTGCCAGCAGCGCCCGGACAGGGTCCCACACCATATATTTT	CASSARTGSHTIYF	TRBD1	.	TRBJ1-3	TRBV3-1/TRBV3-2
TGTGCCACCTCCCAGACTAGCGGGGGCTACAATGAGCAGTTCTTC	CATSQTSGGYNEQFF	TRBD2	.	TRBJ2-1	TRBV19
TGTGCCAGTAGACTATCACACCGCTCTGGAAACACCATATATTTT	CASRLSHRSGNTIYF	.	.	TRBJ1-3	TRBV19
TGCAGCGTTGAAGATCTTGGAGGGGATGGCTACACCTTC	CSVEDLGGDGYTF	.	.	TRBJ1-2	TRBV29-1
TGTGCCAGTAGTATAGTGAAGGAGACTGAAGCTTTCTTT	CASSIVKETEAFF	.	.	TRBJ1-1	TRBV19
TGTGCCAGCAGCTTACTACGTTTAGGGGACACTGAAGCTTTCTTT	CASSLLRLGDTEAFF	.	.	TRBJ1-1	TRBV7-2
TGTGCCAGCAGCTCGACAGGGTTCGGTCCGAGGAACACTGAAGCTTTCTTT	CASSSTGFGPRNTEAFF	TRBD1	.	TRBJ1-1	TRBV11-3
TGTGCCAGTAGTACCCGGACAGGGGAGGCCTACGAGCAGTACTTC	CASSTRTGEAYEQYF	TRBD1	.	TRBJ2-7	TRBV19
TGTGCCAGCAGTCCACAGGGTGCCGAATATGGCTACACCTTC	CASSPQGAEYGYTF	.	.	TRBJ1-2	TRBV6-5
TGTGCCAGCAGCCCCCCCGGGACTAGCGGGCGGGACGGGGAGCTGTTTTTT	CASSPPGTSGRDGELFF	TRBD2	.	TRBJ2-2	TRBV3-1/TRBV3-2
TGTGCCAGTAGTATGTTGGCGGATTACACTGAAGCTTTCTTT	CASSMLADYTEAFF	.	.	TRBJ1-1	TRBV19